These 10 T cell receptor beta chains came from one sample sequenced in a study of blood T cell repertoires in COVID-19. Libraries were prepared by immunoSEQ multiplex PCR; TCRdb keeps only in-frame clonotypes and omits some of them. The repertoire holds 200,000 to 250,000 clones, with roughly 86% as singletons. The sequencing sample was made of peripheral blood. The source of these receptors is a woman aged 45-65 years with COVID-19, enrolled during active disease.

The chain combines TRBV12-3 or TRBV12-4 with TRBJ2-2; D gene ambiguous. V lost 6 bases, J lost 5 bases, and 10 bases lay in between. The CDR3 covers 13 residues. The CDR3: CASSRGATGELFF. As DNA, the CDR3 is TGTGCCAGCAGCCGCGGAGCAACCGGGGAGCTGTTTTTT.

The chain employs TRBV2 and TRBJ2-1, with TRBD2 identical over 10 bases. Germline values: CDR1 SNHLY, CDR2 FYNNEI. The J segment lost 1 base and the V segment lost 7 bases, leaving 4 bases of the junction unmatched. This CDR3 contains 15 residues. The DNA of the CDR3 is TGTGCCAGCATGATAGCGGGGGGTTCCTACAATGAGCAGTTCTTC. Its translation is CASMIAGGSYNEQFF.

The rearrangement links TRBV5-1 to TRBJ1-3, with TRBD1 identical over 7 bases. Germline CDR1 and CDR2: SGHRS and YFSETQ. The CDR3 consists of 14 residues. V gave up 4 bases and J gave up 0 bases; unmatched junction bases: 1. Here the CDR3 DNA reads TGCGCCAGCAGCCAGGGGGGCTCTGGAAACACCATATATTTT. Encoded protein: CASSQGGSGNTIYF.

The V and J genes are TRBV28 and TRBJ1-3, with 7 positions matching TRBD1. This CDR3 has 17 residues. Per germline, CDR1 MDHEN and CDR2 SYDVKM. V shed 8 bases and J 2 bases; nucleotides not matched to a gene: 15. The chain's CDR3 is CASVGTEGLGTGNTIYF. DNA for the CDR3: TGTGCCAGCGTAGGGACAGAGGGTCTGGGGACTGGAAACACCATATATTTT.

This clone was counted only a few times. The chain employs TRBV19 and TRBJ1-6; 9 nucleotides agree with TRBD1. Germline lookup yields CDR1 LNHDA and CDR2 SQIVND (reference sequence). This CDR3 is 15 amino acids long. J was trimmed by 4 bases and V by 5 bases; bases with no gene match: 3. The CDR3 here is CASSSGQGYNSPLHF. The CDR3 DNA follows: TGTGCCAGTAGTTCTGGACAGGGGTATAATTCACCCCTCCACTTT.

The chain employs TRBV7-9 and TRBJ1-1, with TRBD1 identical over 9 bases. CDR1 SEHNR and CDR2 FQNEAQ come from the germline V gene (reference sequence). CDR3 length equals 14 residues. V lost 4 bases to trimming and J lost 5 bases; unmatched junction nucleotides: 5. CDR3 sequence (DNA): TGTGCCAGCAGCTCCCCGACAGGGGGAACTGAAGCTTTCTTT. Its translation is CASSSPTGGTEAFF.

The chain recombines TRBV13 with TRBJ2-5; 7 bases are a match to TRBD2. This CDR3 is 14 amino acids long. CDR1 PRHDT and CDR2 FYEKMQ come from the germline V gene (reference sequence). With 3 bases clipped from V and 4 bases from J, the junction kept 5 bases outside the gene matches. CDR3 sequence: CASSLGGLRETQYF. The CDR3 bases are TGTGCCAGCAGCTTGGGGGGGTTGCGAGAGACCCAGTACTTC.

V gene TRBV24-1 combines with J gene TRBJ1-2, with D perhaps TRBD1 (5 bases). The CDR3 runs to 14 residues. Deletions cut 3 bases from V and 3 bases from J, with 10 bases between. Germline CDR1 KGHDR, CDR2 SFDVKD. The CDR3 DNA reads as TGTGCCACCAGTGATGTACAGGTCGACTATGGCTACACCTTC. Its protein is CATSDVQVDYGYTF.

This chain joins TRBV27 and TRBJ1-5; TRBD1 is a possible D gene (6 bases). The CDR3 runs 16 residues. V was pared by 4 bases and J by 0 bases, with 13 bases between. In germline, CDR1 is MNHEY, CDR2 SMNVEV (reference sequence). The CDR3 DNA reads TGTGCCAGCAGTTCACAGGGTTTGTATAGCAATCAGCCCCAGCATTTT. It codes for CASSSQGLYSNQPQHF.

This chain uses TRBV2 with TRBJ1-1, with TRBD1 matching over 9 bases. With V trimmed by 7 bases and J by 5 bases, 11 bases remained unmatched. The CDR3 is made up of 15 amino acids. CDR1 is SNHLY and CDR2 is FYNNEI in the germline V gene. Here the CDR3 DNA reads TGTGCCAGCAAACTTACCCCGGGACAGGGAACTGAAGCTTTCTTT. Protein sequence: CASKLTPGQGTEAFF.